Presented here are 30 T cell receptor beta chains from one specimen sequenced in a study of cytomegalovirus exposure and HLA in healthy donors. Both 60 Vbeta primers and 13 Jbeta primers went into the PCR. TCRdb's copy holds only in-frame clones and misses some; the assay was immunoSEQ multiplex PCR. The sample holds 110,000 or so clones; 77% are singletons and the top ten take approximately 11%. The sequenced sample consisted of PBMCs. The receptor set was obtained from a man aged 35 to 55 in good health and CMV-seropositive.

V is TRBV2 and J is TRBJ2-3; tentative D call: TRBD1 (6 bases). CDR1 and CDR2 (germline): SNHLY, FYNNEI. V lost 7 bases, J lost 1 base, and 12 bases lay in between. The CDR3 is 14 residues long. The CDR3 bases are TGTGCCAGCACCTTTTCAGGGGGCACAGATACGCAGTATTTT. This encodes CASTFSGGTDTQYF. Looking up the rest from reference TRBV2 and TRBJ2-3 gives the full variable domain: EPEVTQTPSHQVTQMGQEVILRCVPISNHLYFYWYRQILGQKVEFLVSFYNNEISEKSEIFDDQFSVERPDGSNFTLKIRSTKLEDSAMYFCASTFSGGTDTQYFGPGTRLTVL.

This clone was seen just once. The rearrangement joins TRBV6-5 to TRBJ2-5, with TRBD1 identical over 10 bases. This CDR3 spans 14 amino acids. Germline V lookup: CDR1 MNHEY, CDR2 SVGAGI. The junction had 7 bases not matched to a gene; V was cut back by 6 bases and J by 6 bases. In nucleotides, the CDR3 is TGTGCCAGCAGCCGAGACAGGGGGCTGAAGACCCAGTACTTC. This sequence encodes CASSRDRGLKTQYF.

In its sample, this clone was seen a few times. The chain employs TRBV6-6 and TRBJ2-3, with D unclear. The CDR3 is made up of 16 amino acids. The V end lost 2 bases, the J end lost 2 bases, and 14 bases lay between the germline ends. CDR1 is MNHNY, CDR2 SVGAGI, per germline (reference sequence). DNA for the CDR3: TGTGCCAGCAGTTACACACGCACCACCAACACAGATACGCAGTATTTT. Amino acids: CASSYTRTTNTDTQYF.

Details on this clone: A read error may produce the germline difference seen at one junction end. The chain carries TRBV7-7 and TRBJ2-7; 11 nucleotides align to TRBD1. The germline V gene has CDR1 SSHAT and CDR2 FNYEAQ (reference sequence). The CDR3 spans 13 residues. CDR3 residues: CASSRDRGAEQYF. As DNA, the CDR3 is TGTGCTAGCAGCCGGGACAGGGGGGCCGAGCAGTACTTC.

CDR3 protein: CASSITGQGSWNQPQHF. DNA of the CDR3: TGTGCCAGCAGTATAACGGGACAGGGTTCTTGGAATCAGCCCCAGCATTTT. The rearrangement links TRBV28 to TRBJ1-5; TRBD1 matches 9 bases. The germline V gene has CDR1 MDHEN and CDR2 SYDVKM. This CDR3 comprises 17 residues. Trimming took 5 bases from V and 4 from J; bases not matched to a gene: 12.

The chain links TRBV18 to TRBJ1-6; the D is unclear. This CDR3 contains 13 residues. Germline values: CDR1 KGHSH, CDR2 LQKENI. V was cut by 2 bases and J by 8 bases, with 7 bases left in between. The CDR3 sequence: CASSPTTDSPLHF. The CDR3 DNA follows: TGTGCCAGCTCACCAACAACCGATTCACCCCTCCACTTT.

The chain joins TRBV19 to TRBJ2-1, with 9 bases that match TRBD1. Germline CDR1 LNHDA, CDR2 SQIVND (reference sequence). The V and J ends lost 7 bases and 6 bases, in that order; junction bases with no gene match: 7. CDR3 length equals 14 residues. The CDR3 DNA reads TGTGCCAGTATCGGGACAGGGAAGGGCAATGAGCAGTTCTTC. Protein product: CASIGTGKGNEQFF. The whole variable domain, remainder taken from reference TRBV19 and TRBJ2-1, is DGGITQSPKYLFRKEGQNVTLSCEQNLNHDAMYWYRQDPGQGLRLIYYSQIVNDFQKGDIAEGYSVSREKKESFPLTVTSAQKNPTAFYLCASIGTGKGNEQFFGPGTRLTVL.

The CDR3 sequence is CASSFLAGAADEQYF. The DNA of the CDR3 is TGTGCCAGCAGCTTTCTAGCGGGGGCCGCGGACGAGCAGTACTTC. V gene TRBV7-2 combines with J gene TRBJ2-7; 10 positions agree with TRBD2. V gave up 3 bases and J gave up 5 bases; unmatched junction bases: 7. This CDR3 is built from 15 residues. Per the germline V gene, CDR1 is SGHTA and CDR2 is FQGNSA.

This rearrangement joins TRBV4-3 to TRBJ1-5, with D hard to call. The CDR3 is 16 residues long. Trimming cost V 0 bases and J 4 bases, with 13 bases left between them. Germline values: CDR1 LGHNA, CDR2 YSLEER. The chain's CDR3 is CASSQDGRSVNQPQHF. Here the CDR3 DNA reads TGCGCCAGCAGCCAAGATGGTCGGTCGGTTAATCAGCCCCAGCATTTT.

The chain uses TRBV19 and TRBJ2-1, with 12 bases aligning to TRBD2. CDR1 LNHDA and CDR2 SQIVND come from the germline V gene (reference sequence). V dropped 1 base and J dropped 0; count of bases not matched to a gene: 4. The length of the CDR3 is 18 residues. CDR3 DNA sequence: TGTGCCAGTAGTATAGGAGGGACTAGCGGGCTCTCCTACAATGAGCAGTTCTTC. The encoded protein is CASSIGGTSGLSYNEQFF.

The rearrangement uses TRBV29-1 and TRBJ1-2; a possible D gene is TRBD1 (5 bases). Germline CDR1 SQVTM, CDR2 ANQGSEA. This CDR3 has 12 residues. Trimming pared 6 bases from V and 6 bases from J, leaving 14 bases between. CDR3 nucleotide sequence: TGCAGCGTAACATGGGGGGGAGATGGCTACACCTTC. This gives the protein CSVTWGGDGYTF.

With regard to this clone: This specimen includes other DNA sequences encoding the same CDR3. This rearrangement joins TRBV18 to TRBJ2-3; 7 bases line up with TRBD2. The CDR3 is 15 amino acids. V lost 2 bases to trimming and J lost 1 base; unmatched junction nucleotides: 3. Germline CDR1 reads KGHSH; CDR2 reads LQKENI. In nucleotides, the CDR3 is TGTGCCAGCTCACCATCACGGGGGGGCACAGATACGCAGTATTTT. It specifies CASSPSRGGTDTQYF.

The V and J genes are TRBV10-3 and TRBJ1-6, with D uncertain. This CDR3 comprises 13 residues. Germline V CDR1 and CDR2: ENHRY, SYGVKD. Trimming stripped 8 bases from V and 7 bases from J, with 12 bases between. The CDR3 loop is CAIATAENSPLHF. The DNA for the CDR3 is TGTGCCATCGCTACAGCTGAGAATTCACCCCTCCACTTT.

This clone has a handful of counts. In DNA form, the CDR3 reads TGTGCCAGCAGAGGCGGGGGGGCCACCGGGGAGCTGTTTTTT. This codes for CASRGGGATGELFF. The rearrangement uses TRBV7-2 and TRBJ2-2; 9 nucleotides agree with TRBD2. This CDR3 region has 14 residues. CDR1 and CDR2 from the germline V gene are SGHTA and FQGNSA. The J segment lost 4 bases and the V segment lost 6 bases, leaving 3 bases of the junction unmatched.

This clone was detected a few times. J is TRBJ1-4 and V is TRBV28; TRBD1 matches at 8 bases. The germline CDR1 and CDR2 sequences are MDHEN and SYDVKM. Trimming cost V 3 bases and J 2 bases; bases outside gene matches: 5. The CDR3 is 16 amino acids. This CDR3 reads CASSLTGEGTNEKLFF. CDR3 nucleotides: TGTGCCAGCAGTTTGACAGGGGAGGGGACTAATGAAAAACTGTTTTTT.

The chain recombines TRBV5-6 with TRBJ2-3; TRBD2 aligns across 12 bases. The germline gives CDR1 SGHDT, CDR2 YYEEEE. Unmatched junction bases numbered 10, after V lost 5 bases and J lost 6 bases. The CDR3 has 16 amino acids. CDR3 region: CASSSLAGGQGDTQYF. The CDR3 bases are TGTGCCAGCAGTTCACTAGCGGGGGGCCAGGGGGATACGCAGTATTTT.

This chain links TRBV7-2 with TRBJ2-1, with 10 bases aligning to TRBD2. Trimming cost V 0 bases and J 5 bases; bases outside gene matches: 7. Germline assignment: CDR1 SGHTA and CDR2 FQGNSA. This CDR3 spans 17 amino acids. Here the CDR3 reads CASSLAAIAGGNNEQFF. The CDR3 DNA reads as TGTGCCAGCAGCTTAGCCGCTATAGCGGGGGGAAACAATGAGCAGTTCTTC.

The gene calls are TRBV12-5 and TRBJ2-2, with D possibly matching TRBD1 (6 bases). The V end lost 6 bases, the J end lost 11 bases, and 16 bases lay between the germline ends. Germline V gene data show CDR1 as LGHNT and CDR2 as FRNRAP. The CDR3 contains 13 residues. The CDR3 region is CASGGADRGELFF. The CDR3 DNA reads TGTGCTAGTGGGGGGGCCGACCGGGGAGAGCTGTTTTTT.

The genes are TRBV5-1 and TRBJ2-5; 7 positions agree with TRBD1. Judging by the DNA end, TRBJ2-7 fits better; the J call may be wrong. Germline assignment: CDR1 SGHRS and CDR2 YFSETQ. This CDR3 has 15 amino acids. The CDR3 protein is CASSSPGQQGYEQYF. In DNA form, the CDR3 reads TGCGCCAGCAGCTCACCGGGACAGCAAGGCTACGAGCAGTACTTC.

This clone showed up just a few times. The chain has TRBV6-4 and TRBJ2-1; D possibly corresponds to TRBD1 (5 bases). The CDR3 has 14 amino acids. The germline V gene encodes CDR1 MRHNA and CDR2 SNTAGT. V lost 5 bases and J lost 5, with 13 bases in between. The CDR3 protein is CASSRHSQDNEQFF. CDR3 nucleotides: TGTGCCAGCAGTCGACATTCACAGGACAATGAGCAGTTCTTC.

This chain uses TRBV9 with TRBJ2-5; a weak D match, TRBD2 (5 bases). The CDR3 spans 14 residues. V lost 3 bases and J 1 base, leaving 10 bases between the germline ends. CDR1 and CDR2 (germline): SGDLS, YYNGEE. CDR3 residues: CASSGGSLQETQYF. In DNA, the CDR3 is TGTGCCAGCAGCGGAGGGAGCCTCCAAGAGACCCAGTACTTC.

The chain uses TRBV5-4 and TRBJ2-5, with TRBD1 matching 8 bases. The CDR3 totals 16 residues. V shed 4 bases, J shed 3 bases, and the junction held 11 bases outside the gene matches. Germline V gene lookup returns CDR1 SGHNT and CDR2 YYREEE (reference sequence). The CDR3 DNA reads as TGTGCCAGCAGCGACCCCCGGGACAGGTCAAAAGAGACCCAGTACTTC. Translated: CASSDPRDRSKETQYF.

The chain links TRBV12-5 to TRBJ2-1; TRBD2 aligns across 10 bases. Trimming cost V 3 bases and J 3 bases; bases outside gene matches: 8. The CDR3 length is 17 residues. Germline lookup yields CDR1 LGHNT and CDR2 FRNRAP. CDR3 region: CASGFLLAGRLYNEQFF. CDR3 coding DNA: TGTGCTAGTGGTTTTCTACTAGCGGGGAGGCTCTACAATGAGCAGTTCTTC.

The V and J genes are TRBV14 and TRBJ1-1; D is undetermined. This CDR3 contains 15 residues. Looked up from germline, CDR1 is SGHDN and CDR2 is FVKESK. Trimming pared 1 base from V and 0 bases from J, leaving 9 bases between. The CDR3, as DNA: TGTGCCAGCAGCCAAGCAGATACCATGAACACTGAAGCTTTCTTT. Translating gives CASSQADTMNTEAFF.

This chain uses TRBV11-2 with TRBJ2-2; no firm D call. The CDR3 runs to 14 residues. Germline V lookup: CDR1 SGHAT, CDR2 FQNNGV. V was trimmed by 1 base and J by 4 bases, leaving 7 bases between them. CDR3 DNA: TGTGCCAGCAGCTTAGCCTTCTCCACCGGGGAGCTGTTTTTT. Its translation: CASSLAFSTGELFF.

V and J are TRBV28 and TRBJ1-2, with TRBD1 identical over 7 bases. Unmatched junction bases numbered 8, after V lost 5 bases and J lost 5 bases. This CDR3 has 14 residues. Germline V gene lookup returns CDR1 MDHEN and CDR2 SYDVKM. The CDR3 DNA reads TGTGCCAGCAGTCTCACGGGACAGTTATATGGCTACACCTTC. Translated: CASSLTGQLYGYTF.

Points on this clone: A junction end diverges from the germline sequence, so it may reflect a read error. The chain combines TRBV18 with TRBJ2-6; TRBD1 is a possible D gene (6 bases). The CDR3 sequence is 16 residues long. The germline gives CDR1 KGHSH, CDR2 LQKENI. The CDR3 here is CASSQDSSTGANGLTF. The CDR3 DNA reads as TGTGCCAGCTCACAGGACAGTTCCACTGGGGCCAACGGCCTGACTTTC.

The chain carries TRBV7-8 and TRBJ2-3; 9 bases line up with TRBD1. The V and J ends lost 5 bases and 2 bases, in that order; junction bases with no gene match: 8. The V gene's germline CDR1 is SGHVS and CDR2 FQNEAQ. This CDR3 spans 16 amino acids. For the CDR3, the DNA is TGTGCCAGCAGCCTACGGGACAGGGTAAACACAGATACGCAGTATTTT. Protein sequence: CASSLRDRVNTDTQYF. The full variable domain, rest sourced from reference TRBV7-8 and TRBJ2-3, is GAGVSQSPRYKVAKRGQDVALRCDPISGHVSLFWYQQALGQGPEFLTYFQNEAQLDKSGLPSDRFFAERPEGSVSTLKIQRTQQEDSAVYLCASSLRDRVNTDTQYFGPGTRLTVL.

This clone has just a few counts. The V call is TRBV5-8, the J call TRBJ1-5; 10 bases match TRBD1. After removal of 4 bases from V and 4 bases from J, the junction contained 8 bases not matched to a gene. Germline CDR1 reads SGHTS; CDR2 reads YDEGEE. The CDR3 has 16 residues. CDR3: CASSLTTGGRNQPQHF. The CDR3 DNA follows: TGTGCCAGCAGCCTGACGACAGGGGGCCGTAATCAGCCCCAGCATTTT.

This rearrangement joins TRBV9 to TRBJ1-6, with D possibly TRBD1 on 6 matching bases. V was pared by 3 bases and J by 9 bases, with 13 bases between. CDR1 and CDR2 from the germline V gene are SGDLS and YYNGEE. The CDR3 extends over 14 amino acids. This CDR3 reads CASSAQGTGSPLHF. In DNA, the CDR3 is TGTGCCAGCAGCGCACAGGGAACAGGTTCACCCCTCCACTTT.